This TCR beta chain is from a study of blood T cell repertoires in COVID-19. The CDR3 spans 14 residues. Per germline, CDR1 SGHAT and CDR2 FQNNGV. V gave up 5 bases and J gave up 4 bases, with 11 bases separating them. Data came from immunoSEQ multiplex PCR; TCRdb stores just in-frame clones and leaves some out. The sample holds about 82,000 clones, 70% to 90% seen once. The gene calls are TRBV11-2 and TRBJ1-4; no clear D. Sequenced input: peripheral blood. This receptor was identified in a man at least 80 years old with active or convalescent COVID-19. CDR3 sequence: CASSLGDLNEKLFF. CDR3 DNA sequence: TGTGCCAGCAGCCTCGGGGATCTTAATGAAAAACTGTTTTTT.